These 22 T cell receptor beta chains were sequenced from one sample in a study of shared clonotypes between healthy human individuals. The method was immunoSEQ multiplex PCR; TCRdb's version includes in-frame clones alone and lacks a portion of them. The sample records millions of clones, around 90% being singletons. Material for sequencing was naive CD4+ T cells sorted from blood. Subset in this sample: CD45RA+ positively selected. Source of these receptors: a man between 18 and 29 years old in good health.

The rearrangement uses TRBV6-5 and TRBJ1-1, with D tentatively TRBD1 (5 bases). The germline V and J ends were trimmed by 6 bases and 3 bases, with 8 bases remaining between them. This CDR3 has 12 amino acids. The V gene's germline CDR1 is MNHEY and CDR2 SVGAGI. The CDR3 region is CASSPGHTEAFF. For the CDR3, the DNA is TGTGCCAGCAGCCCAGGGCACACTGAAGCTTTCTTT.

DNA for the CDR3: TGTGCCAGCAGTCGCAGGGGGCTCTCCTACGAGCAGTACTTC. Its translation is CASSRRGLSYEQYF. This chain links TRBV2 with TRBJ2-7; 8 bases are shared with TRBD1. Trimming at V came to 5 bases and at J to 0 bases, leaving 3 bases not matched to a gene. The CDR3 sequence is 14 residues long. Germline V lookup: CDR1 SNHLY, CDR2 FYNNEI.

The chain uses TRBV7-9 and TRBJ2-1, with 8 nucleotides matching TRBD1. The CDR3 totals 13 residues. V was clipped by 4 bases and J by 8 bases; unmatched bases: 4. Germline CDR1 SEHNR, CDR2 FQNEAQ (reference sequence). CDR3 amino acids: CASSSYRGDEQFF. CDR3 nucleotides: TGTGCCAGCAGCTCCTACAGGGGGGATGAGCAGTTCTTC.

The chain combines TRBV6-6 with TRBJ1-5; TRBD1 aligns across 10 bases. The CDR3 loop spans 15 amino acids. V lost 6 bases, J lost 6 bases, and 8 bases stayed unmatched. Germline CDR1 and CDR2: MNHNY and SVGAGI (reference sequence). The CDR3 sequence: CASRTDRGVSQPQHF. The CDR3 DNA is TGTGCCAGCAGGACGGACAGGGGGGTGAGTCAGCCCCAGCATTTT.

In its sample, this clone was seen many times. Other nucleotide sequences from this sample produce the same CDR3. CDR3 in amino acids: CASSPDRNYGYTF. CDR3 coding DNA: TGTGCCAGCTCACCGGACAGAAACTATGGCTACACCTTC. The rearrangement joins TRBV18 to TRBJ1-2, with D perhaps TRBD1 (6 bases). Germline CDR1 is KGHSH and CDR2 is LQKENI. V gave up 3 bases and J gave up 2 bases, with 7 bases separating them. The CDR3 runs to 13 residues.

Comment on this clone: This sample also contains other DNA sequences that code for the same CDR3. The rearrangement joins TRBV2 to TRBJ2-2; a weak D match, TRBD1 (5 bases). V dropped 6 bases and J dropped 0 bases, with 8 bases sitting between them. This CDR3 comprises 14 residues. CDR1 and CDR2 from the germline V gene are SNHLY and FYNNEI. CDR3 coding DNA: TGTGCCAGCAGGGGGCTCGCGAACACCGGGGAGCTGTTTTTT. Residues: CASRGLANTGELFF.

The rearrangement links TRBV5-1 to TRBJ1-4; TRBD1 matches at 9 bases. This CDR3 has 16 amino acids. The trim removed 4 bases at V and 1 base at J, leaving 5 bases unmatched. CDR1 and CDR2 (germline): SGHRS, YFSETQ. CDR3 sequence reads: CASSLGQGLTNEKLFF. The CDR3 DNA follows: TGCGCCAGCAGCCTGGGACAGGGTCTAACTAATGAAAAACTGTTTTTT.

Worth noting for this clone: The same CDR3 can be traced to other DNA sequences in this sample. The chain carries TRBV19 and TRBJ2-7, with 13 bases identical to TRBD2. Germline lookup yields CDR1 LNHDA and CDR2 SQIVND (reference sequence). The CDR3 loop spans 14 amino acids. The junction had 5 bases not matched to a gene; V was cut back by 8 bases and J by 4 bases. CDR3 protein: CASSPGLAGYEQYF. Here the CDR3 DNA reads TGTGCCAGTTCGCCGGGACTAGCGGGGTACGAGCAGTACTTC.

The chain has TRBV27 and TRBJ1-1, with a tentative D call TRBD1 (5 bases). Trimming removed 8 bases at V and 5 bases at J, with 18 bases between. The CDR3 loop spans 14 amino acids. CDR1 and CDR2 (germline): MNHEY, SMNVEV (reference sequence). In nucleotides, the CDR3 is TGTGCCAGCCGAGTGTCGGGCAGGGCGACTGAAGCTTTCTTT. This encodes CASRVSGRATEAFF.

The V call is TRBV19, the J call TRBJ1-1, with D possibly TRBD1 on 6 matching bases. Per the germline V gene, CDR1 is LNHDA and CDR2 is SQIVND (reference sequence). The CDR3 sequence is 16 residues long. V lost 0 bases and J 3 bases, leaving 14 bases between the germline ends. CDR3 DNA: TGTGCCAGTAGTATAGATATGTTGGGGGGGCACACTGAAGCTTTCTTT. Translation: CASSIDMLGGHTEAFF.

The J gene is TRBJ2-7, the V gene TRBV7-2; D remains unclear. Germline V gives CDR1 SGHTA, CDR2 FQGNSA. V was pared by 1 base and J by 6 bases, with 13 bases between. The CDR3 is made up of 14 amino acids. The CDR3 protein is CASSLGALGLEQYF. The CDR3 DNA follows: TGTGCCAGCAGCTTAGGGGCCCTAGGGCTCGAGCAGTACTTC.

This sequence joins TRBV7-9 and TRBJ2-7, with unresolved D. V shed 2 bases and J shed 7 bases, with 9 bases lying between them. The CDR3 loop spans 12 amino acids. Per germline, CDR1 SEHNR and CDR2 FQNEAQ (reference sequence). The CDR3 spells CASSLPSPEQYF. The CDR3, as DNA: TGTGCCAGCAGCTTACCATCACCTGAGCAGTACTTC.

V usage is TRBV18 and J usage is TRBJ2-1; TRBD2 aligns across 10 bases. After removal of 6 bases from V and 5 bases from J, the junction contained 7 bases not matched to a gene. This CDR3 spans 15 amino acids. CDR1 is KGHSH and CDR2 is LQKENI in the germline V gene. CDR3 amino acids: CASSRTSGTHNEQFF. The CDR3 DNA is TGTGCCAGCTCCCGAACTAGCGGGACCCACAATGAGCAGTTCTTC.

The CDR3 sequence: CASTPSDFHFPETQYF. Written as DNA, the CDR3 is TGTGCCAGCACCCCGTCGGACTTTCACTTTCCGGAGACCCAGTACTTC. The V call is TRBV5-8, the J call TRBJ2-5, with D possibly TRBD2 on 5 matching bases. Trimming removed 6 bases at V and 5 bases at J, with 23 bases between. This CDR3 has 16 amino acids. Germline-derived CDR1 and CDR2 are SGHTS and YDEGEE.

The CDR3 reads CASSLEGGATGYTF. The DNA of the CDR3 is TGTGCCAGCAGCTTGGAAGGCGGGGCTACGGGCTACACCTTC. The chain recombines TRBV5-4 with TRBJ1-2; perhaps TRBD1 as D (5 bases). This CDR3 contains 14 residues. Germline CDR1 and CDR2: SGHNT and YYREEE (reference sequence). Trimming took 0 bases from V and 8 from J, leaving 14 bases between them.

The chain recombines TRBV6-1 with TRBJ1-1; D unresolved. CDR1 MNHNS and CDR2 SASEGT come from the germline V gene. CDR3 length: 18 amino acids. Trimming cost V 2 bases and J 1 base, with 20 bases left between them. For the CDR3, the DNA is TGTGCCAGCAGTGAAAGCTATGGAGGCAGGCGGGGGAACACTGAAGCTTTCTTT. Protein: CASSESYGGRRGNTEAFF.

The chain recombines TRBV5-1 with TRBJ1-2; perhaps TRBD1 as D (5 bases). CDR1 is SGHRS, CDR2 YFSETQ, per germline. CDR3 size: 13 residues. Trimming cost V 5 bases and J 2 bases, with 10 bases left between them. The CDR3 spells CASSGGFNYGYTF. CDR3 coding DNA: TGCGCCAGCAGTGGGGGGTTCAACTATGGCTACACCTTC.

In this sample, this clone turned up once. This chain links TRBV10-1 with TRBJ2-2, with D perhaps matching TRBD2 (7 bases). V was shortened by 6 bases and J by 6 bases, with 14 bases between the two germline ends. Germline V gene sequence: CDR1 WNHNN, CDR2 SYGVQD (reference sequence). The CDR3 is 14 residues long. CDR3 sequence reads: CASSQEGGSGELFF. As DNA, the CDR3 is TGCGCCAGCAGCCAAGAGGGGGGGTCCGGGGAGCTGTTTTTT.

This clone appeared once. The chain uses TRBV19 and TRBJ1-2; possibly TRBD1 for D (5 bases). The V and J ends lost 7 bases and 7 bases respectively, with 19 bases between them. CDR1 LNHDA and CDR2 SQIVND come from the germline V gene (reference sequence). The CDR3 is made up of 14 amino acids. This chain's CDR3 is CASISRGALGGYTF. The DNA for the CDR3 is TGTGCCAGTATTTCGAGAGGGGCGCTCGGTGGCTACACCTTC.

The chain joins TRBV5-1 to TRBJ1-6; D remains unclear. V lost 0 bases, J lost 6 bases, and 10 bases lay in between. From germline, CDR1 is SGHRS and CDR2 YFSETQ. CDR3 length equals 15 residues. The CDR3: CASSLDGHINSPLHF. For the CDR3, the DNA is TGCGCCAGCAGCTTGGACGGGCACATTAATTCACCCCTCCACTTT.

The rearrangement uses TRBV4-3 and TRBJ2-7; 8 positions agree with TRBD2. The CDR3 length is 16 residues. Germline CDR1 LGHNA, CDR2 YSLEER. Germline trimming cut 0 bases from V and 0 bases from J; bases unmatched to any gene: 4. The CDR3 reads CASSQDTSGSSYEQYF. The CDR3, as DNA: TGCGCCAGCAGCCAAGACACTAGCGGAAGCTCCTACGAGCAGTACTTC.

A single count supports this clone. This CDR3 is CSVAKSYEQYF. CDR3 coding DNA: TGCAGCGTGGCCAAGTCCTACGAGCAGTACTTC. This chain links TRBV29-1 with TRBJ2-5, with D unclear. The tail of the sequence fits TRBJ2-7 better, so the J call may be wrong. The CDR3 contains 11 residues. The germline V gene has CDR1 SQVTM and CDR2 ANQGSEA.